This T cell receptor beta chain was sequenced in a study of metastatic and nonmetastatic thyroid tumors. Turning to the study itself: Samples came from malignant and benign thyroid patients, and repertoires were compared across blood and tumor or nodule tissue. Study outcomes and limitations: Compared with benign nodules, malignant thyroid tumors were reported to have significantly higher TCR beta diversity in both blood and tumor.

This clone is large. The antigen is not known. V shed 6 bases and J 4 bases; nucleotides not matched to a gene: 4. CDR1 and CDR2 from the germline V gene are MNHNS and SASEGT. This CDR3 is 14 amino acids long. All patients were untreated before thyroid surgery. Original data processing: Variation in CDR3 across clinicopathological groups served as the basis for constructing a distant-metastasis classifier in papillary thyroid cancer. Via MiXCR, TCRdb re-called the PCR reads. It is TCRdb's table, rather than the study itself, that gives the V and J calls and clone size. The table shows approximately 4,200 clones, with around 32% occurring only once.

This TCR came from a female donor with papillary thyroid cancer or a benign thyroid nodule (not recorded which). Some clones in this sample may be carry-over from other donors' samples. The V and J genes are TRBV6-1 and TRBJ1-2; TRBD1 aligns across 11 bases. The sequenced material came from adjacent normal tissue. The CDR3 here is CASSGQGAIYGYTF. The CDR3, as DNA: TGTGCCAGCAGCGGACAGGGGGCTATCTATGGCTACACCTTC.